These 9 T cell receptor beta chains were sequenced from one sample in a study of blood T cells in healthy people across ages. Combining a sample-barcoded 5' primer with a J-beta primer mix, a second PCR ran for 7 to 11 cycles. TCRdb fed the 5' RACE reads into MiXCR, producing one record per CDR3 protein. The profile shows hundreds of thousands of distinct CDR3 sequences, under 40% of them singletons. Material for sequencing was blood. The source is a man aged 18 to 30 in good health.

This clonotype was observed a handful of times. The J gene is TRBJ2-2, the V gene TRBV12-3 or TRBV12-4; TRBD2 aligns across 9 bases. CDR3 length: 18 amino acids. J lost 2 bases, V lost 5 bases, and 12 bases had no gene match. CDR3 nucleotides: TGTGCCAGCAGTCCCGGACTAGCGCCCGCCCCAAACACCGGGGAGCTGTTTTTT. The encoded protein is CASSPGLAPAPNTGELFF.

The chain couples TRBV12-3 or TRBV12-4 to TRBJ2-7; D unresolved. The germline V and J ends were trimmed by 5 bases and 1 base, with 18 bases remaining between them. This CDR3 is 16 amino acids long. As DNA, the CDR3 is TGTGCCAGCAGTCCGCTGGCCAGCTTGGTTTCCTACGAGCAGTACTTC. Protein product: CASSPLASLVSYEQYF.

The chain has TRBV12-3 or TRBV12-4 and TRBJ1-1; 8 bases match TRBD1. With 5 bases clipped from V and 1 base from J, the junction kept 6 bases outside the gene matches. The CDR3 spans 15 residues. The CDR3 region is CASSPTDRGNTEAFF. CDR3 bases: TGTGCCAGCAGTCCCACCGACAGGGGGAACACTGAAGCTTTCTTT.

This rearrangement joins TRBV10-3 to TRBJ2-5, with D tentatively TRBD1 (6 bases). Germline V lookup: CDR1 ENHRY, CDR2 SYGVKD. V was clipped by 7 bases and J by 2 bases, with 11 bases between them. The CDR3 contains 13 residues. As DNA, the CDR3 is TGTGCCATCACCAGGACAGAACAAGAGACCCAGTACTTC. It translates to CAITRTEQETQYF.

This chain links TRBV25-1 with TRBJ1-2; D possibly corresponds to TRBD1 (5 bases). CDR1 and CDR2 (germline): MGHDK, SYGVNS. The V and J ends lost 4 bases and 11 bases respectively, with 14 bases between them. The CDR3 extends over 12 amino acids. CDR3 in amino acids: CASSGQGIRYTF. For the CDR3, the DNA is TGTGCCAGCAGTGGGCAGGGTATACGTTACACCTTC.

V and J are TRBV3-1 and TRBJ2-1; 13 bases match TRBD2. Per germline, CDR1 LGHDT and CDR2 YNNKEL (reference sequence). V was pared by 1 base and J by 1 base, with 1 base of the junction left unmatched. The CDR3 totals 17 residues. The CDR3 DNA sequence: TGTGCCAGCAGCCAAGGACTAGCGGGGGGTTCCTACAATGAGCAGTTCTTC. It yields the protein CASSQGLAGGSYNEQFF.

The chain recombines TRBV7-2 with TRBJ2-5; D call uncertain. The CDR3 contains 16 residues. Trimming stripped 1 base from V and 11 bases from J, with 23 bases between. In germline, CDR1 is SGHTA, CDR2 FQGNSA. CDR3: CASSLVRVRQNNEQYF. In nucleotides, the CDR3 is TGTGCCAGCAGCTTAGTCCGCGTTCGGCAAAACAATGAGCAGTACTTC.

DNA for the CDR3: TGCGCCAGCAGGCTGGGGGCCCCCTACGAGCAGTACTTC. Its translation is CASRLGAPYEQYF. The genes are TRBV5-1 and TRBJ2-7; tentatively, D is TRBD1 (6 bases). The V gene lost 5 bases and the J gene lost 2 bases, with 11 bases spanning the gap. Germline V gives CDR1 SGHRS, CDR2 YFSETQ. The CDR3 loop spans 13 amino acids.

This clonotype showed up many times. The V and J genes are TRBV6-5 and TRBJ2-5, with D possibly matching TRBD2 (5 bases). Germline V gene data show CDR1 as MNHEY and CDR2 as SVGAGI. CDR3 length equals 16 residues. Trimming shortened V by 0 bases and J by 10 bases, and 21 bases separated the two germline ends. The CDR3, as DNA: TGTGCCAGCAGTTACTCGAGGGCGTTGGCAGCTCGGGACCAGTACTTC. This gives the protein CASSYSRALAARDQYF.